This T cell receptor beta chain came from a study of T cells in Graves' hyperthyroidism and ophthalmopathy. This clonotype was counted at least ten times. Clinical symptoms, serum thyroxine, TRAb, thyroid ultrasound and orbital computed tomography established diagnosis. CDR3 length: 17 residues. With 5 bases clipped from V and 1 base from J, the junction kept 13 bases outside the gene matches. CDR1 is MNHEY and CDR2 is SVGEGT in the germline V gene. Regions amplified from RNA transcripts were the TCR beta CDR3 regions. The HTBI primer set drove a first-round RT-PCR of the TCR CDR3. Using its own MiXCR run on the multiplex PCR reads, TCRdb lists one record per CDR3 protein. The data hold roughly 560,000 distinct CDR3 sequences, with roughly 14% observed a single time.

This rearrangement joins TRBV6-2 or TRBV6-3 to TRBJ2-7; TRBD1 aligns across 8 bases. This sequence originates from a woman aged 40 to 50 with Graves' ophthalmopathy. The material sequenced was blood. The CDR3 region has the DNA TGTGCCAGCAGTACCGGGACAGGTCCTACAGGGTCCTACGAGCAGTACTTC. It encodes CASSTGTGPTGSYEQYF.